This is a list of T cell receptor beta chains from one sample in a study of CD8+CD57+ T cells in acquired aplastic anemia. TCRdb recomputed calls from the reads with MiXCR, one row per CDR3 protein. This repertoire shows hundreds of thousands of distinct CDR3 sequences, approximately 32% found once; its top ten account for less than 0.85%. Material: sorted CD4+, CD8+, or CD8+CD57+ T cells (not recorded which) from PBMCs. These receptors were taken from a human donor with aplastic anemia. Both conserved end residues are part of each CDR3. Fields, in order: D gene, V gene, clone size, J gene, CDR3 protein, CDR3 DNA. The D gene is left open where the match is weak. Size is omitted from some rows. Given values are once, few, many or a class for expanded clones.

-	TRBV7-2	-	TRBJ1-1	CASSPDRNAEAFF	TGTGCCAGCAGCCCCGACAGAAACGCTGAAGCTTTCTTT
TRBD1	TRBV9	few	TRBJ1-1	CASSTGDRTNTEAFF	TGTGCCAGCAGCACCGGGGACAGAACGAACACTGAAGCTTTCTTT
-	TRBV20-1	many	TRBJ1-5	CSAVTNRLSRQPQHF	TGCAGTGCTGTAACCAACAGGCTTTCAAGGCAGCCCCAGCATTTT
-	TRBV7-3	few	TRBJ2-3	CASSFIATKPTDTQYF	TGTGCCAGCAGCTTTATAGCGACAAAGCCCACAGATACGCAGTATTTT
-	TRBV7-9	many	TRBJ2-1	CASSLDDNEQFF	TGTGCCAGCAGCTTAGACGACAATGAGCAGTTCTTC
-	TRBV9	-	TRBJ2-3	CASSVAGLPRDTQYF	TGTGCCAGCAGCGTAGCGGGGCTACCAAGGGATACGCAGTATTTT
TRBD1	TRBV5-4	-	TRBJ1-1	CASSLTGQGAGAFF	TGTGCCAGCAGCTTAACAGGACAGGGGGCAGGTGCTTTCTTT
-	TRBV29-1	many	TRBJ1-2	CSAQSQGPFNYGYTF	TGCAGCGCACAAAGCCAGGGGCCTTTTAACTATGGCTACACCTTC
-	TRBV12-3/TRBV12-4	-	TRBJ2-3	CASSPFGTDTQYF	TGTGCCAGCAGTCCTTTCGGCACAGATACGCAGTATTTT
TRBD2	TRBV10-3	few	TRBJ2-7	CASSVFWEGGEQYF	TGTGCCAGCAGTGTTTTCTGGGAGGGAGGGGAGCAGTACTTC
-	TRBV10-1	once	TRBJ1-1	CASSYSPTLNTEAFF	TGCGCCAGCAGTTACTCTCCTACACTTAACACTGAAGCTTTCTTT
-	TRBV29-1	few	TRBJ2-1	CSSGGPYNEQFF	TGCAGCAGTGGCGGTCCCTACAATGAGCAGTTCTTC
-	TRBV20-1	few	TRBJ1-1	CSAMGVRDTEAFF	TGCAGTGCGATGGGAGTAAGAGACACTGAAGCTTTCTTT
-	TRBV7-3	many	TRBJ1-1	CASSLNGNTEAFF	TGTGCCAGCAGCTTAAACGGGAACACTGAAGCTTTCTTT
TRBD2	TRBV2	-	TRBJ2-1	CASSEGLAEYNEQFF	TGTGCCAGCAGTGAAGGTCTAGCGGAATACAATGAGCAGTTCTTC
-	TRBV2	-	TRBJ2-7	CAGHQGAAYEQYF	TGTGCCGGCCACCAAGGGGCAGCCTACGAGCAGTACTTC
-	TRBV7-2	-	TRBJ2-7	CASSLATGKVYEQYF	TGTGCCAGCAGCTTAGCAACAGGGAAGGTCTACGAGCAGTACTTC
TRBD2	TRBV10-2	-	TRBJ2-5	CASKGLAGVQQETQYF	TGCGCCAGCAAGGGACTAGCGGGAGTACAGCAAGAGACCCAGTACTTC
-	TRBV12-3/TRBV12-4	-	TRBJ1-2	CASTADSYGYTF	TGTGCCAGCACCGCGGACAGCTATGGCTACACCTTC
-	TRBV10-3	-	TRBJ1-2	CAINRIYYGYTF	TGTGCCATCAACCGGATTTACTATGGCTACACCTTC
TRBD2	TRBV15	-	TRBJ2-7	CATSRDAGRGFSYEQYF	TGTGCCACCAGTCGGGACGCTGGGCGGGGGTTCTCCTACGAGCAGTACTTC
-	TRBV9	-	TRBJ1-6	CASSVSEKGISSPLHF	TGTGCCAGCAGCGTATCTGAGAAGGGGATCTCCTCACCCCTCCACTTT
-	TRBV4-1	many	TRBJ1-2	CASSQVREIYGYTF	TGCGCCAGCAGCCAAGTCAGGGAGATTTATGGCTACACCTTC
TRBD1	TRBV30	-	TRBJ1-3	CAWTGGYGNTIYF	TGTGCCTGGACAGGGGGTTACGGAAACACCATATATTTT
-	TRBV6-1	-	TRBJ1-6	CASSVKVKAGRSPLHF	TGTGCCAGCTCAGTTAAAGTGAAAGCAGGGAGGTCACCCCTCCACTTT
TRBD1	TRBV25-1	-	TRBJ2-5	CASSESGTGGGLETQYF	TGTGCCAGCAGTGAATCCGGGACAGGGGGCGGACTGGAGACCCAGTACTTC
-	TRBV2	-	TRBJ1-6	CASSIAAAGSPLHF	TGTGCCAGCAGCATAGCGGCTGCTGGGTCACCCCTCCACTTT
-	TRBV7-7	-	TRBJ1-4	CATTGGVEANEKLFF	TGTGCAACCACGGGAGGGGTAGAAGCTAATGAAAAACTGTTTTTT
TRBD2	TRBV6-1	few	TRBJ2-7	CASRLTSGISSYEQYF	TGTGCCAGCAGGTTGACTAGCGGAATAAGCTCCTACGAGCAGTACTTC
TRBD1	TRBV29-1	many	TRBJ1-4	CSVRTGTTNEKLFF	TGCAGCGTTCGGACAGGGACAACTAATGAAAAACTGTTTTTT
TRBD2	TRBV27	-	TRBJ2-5	CASSFKTSVETQYF	TGTGCCAGCAGTTTTAAGACTAGCGTAGAGACCCAGTACTTC
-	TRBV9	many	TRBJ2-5	CASSVTTGGETQYF	TGTGCCAGCAGCGTAACGACAGGAGGAGAGACCCAGTACTTC
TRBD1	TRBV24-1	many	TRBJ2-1	CATSETYRDRGPNEQFF	TGTGCCACCAGTGAAACTTACCGGGACAGGGGGCCAAATGAGCAGTTCTTC
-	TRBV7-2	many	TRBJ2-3	CASSIGVDTQYF	TGTGCCAGTAGTATTGGGGTAGATACGCAGTATTTT
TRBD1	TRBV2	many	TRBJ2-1	CASSVQGDEQFF	TGTGCCAGCAGTGTCCAGGGGGATGAGCAGTTCTTC
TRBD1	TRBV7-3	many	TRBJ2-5	CASSETGGQETQYF	TGTGCCAGCAGCGAGACAGGGGGTCAAGAGACCCAGTACTTC
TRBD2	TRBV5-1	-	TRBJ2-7	CASSLGGLASFYEQYF	TGCGCCAGCAGCTTGGGGGGACTAGCGAGTTTCTACGAGCAGTACTTC
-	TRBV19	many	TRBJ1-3	CASSIALISGNTIYF	TGTGCCAGTAGTATAGCACTCATCTCTGGAAACACCATATATTTT
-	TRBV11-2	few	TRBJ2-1	CASRRPGSLYNEQFF	TGTGCCAGCAGACGCCCGGGGTCCTTGTACAATGAGCAGTTCTTC
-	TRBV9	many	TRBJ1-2	CASSVGGSYGYTF	TGTGCCAGCAGCGTAGGAGGGAGCTATGGCTACACCTTC
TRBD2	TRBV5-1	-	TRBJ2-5	CASSSTGLAGGETQYF	TGCGCCAGCAGCTCTACCGGACTAGCGGGGGGAGAGACCCAGTACTTC
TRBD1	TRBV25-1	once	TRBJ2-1	CASGESGTGKFNEQFF	TGTGCCAGCGGTGAATCCGGGACAGGGAAATTCAATGAGCAGTTCTTC
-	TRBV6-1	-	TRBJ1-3	CASSPLPTGTNGNTIYF	TGTGCCAGCTCTCCCCTTCCTACAGGGACCAACGGAAACACCATATATTTT
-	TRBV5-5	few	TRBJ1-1	CASSFDSWSTEAFF	TGTGCCAGCAGCTTCGACTCGTGGAGCACTGAAGCTTTCTTT
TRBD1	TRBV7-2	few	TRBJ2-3	CASSPNRGRTQYF	TGTGCCAGCAGCCCCAACAGGGGTCGTACGCAGTATTTT
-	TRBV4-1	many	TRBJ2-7	CASSQDPEREQYF	TGCGCCAGCAGCCAAGATCCAGAGAGGGAGCAGTACTTC
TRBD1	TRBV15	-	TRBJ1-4	CATSRRRQGSEKLFF	TGTGCCACCAGCAGGCGAAGACAGGGTAGTGAAAAACTGTTTTTT
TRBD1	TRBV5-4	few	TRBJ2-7	CASSPDRGRHEQYF	TGTGCCAGCAGCCCGGACAGGGGAAGACACGAGCAGTACTTC
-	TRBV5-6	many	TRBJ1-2	CASSLSPNYGYTF	TGTGCCAGCAGCTTGAGTCCTAACTATGGCTACACCTTC
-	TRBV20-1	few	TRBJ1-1	CSARRVVSTEAFF	TGCAGTGCTAGAAGGGTCGTTAGCACTGAAGCTTTCTTT
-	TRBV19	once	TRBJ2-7	CASSKGRVHEQYF	TGTGCCAGTAGCAAAGGTCGGGTCCACGAGCAGTACTTC
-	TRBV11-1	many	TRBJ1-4	CASSLGSATNEKLFF	TGTGCCAGCAGCTTAGGCAGTGCAACTAATGAAAAACTGTTTTTT
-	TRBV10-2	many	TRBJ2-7	CASSEVSYEQYF	TGCGCCAGCAGTGAGGTGAGCTACGAGCAGTACTTC
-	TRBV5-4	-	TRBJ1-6	CASSLGGLAGGSPLHF	TGTGCCAGCAGCTTGGGGGGACTAGCGGGAGGCTCACCCCTCCACTTT